These 19 T cell receptor beta chains were sequenced from one sample in a study of CD8 T cells in Susac syndrome. The RNA input was about 0.45 to 1 ug, and it was reverse transcribed with random hexamers. TCRdb independently ran MiXCR on the immunoSEQ multiplex PCR reads; one entry per CDR3 protein. Of about 150,000 distinct CDR3 sequences detected, approximately 95% appear once; the ten largest clones hold 0.16%. Input material: CD4+ T cells from PBMCs. The receptor source for this set is a human donor with Susac syndrome.

The rearrangement joins TRBV19 to TRBJ2-2; D ambiguous. CDR3 size: 16 residues. The V gene lost 5 bases and the J gene lost 4 bases, with 17 bases spanning the gap. Per the germline V gene, CDR1 is LNHDA and CDR2 is SQIVND (reference sequence). CDR3 residues: CASSRIMGLGTGELFF. The CDR3 DNA follows: TGTGCCAGTAGTCGTATCATGGGTCTAGGCACCGGGGAGCTGTTTTTT.

The chain combines TRBV25-1 with TRBJ1-5, with D perhaps matching TRBD1 (6 bases). Deletions cut 5 bases from V and 4 bases from J, with 12 bases between. Germline loops: CDR1 MGHDK, CDR2 SYGVNS. The CDR3 spans 14 residues. CDR3 region: CASSQGMGNQPQHF. In nucleotides, the CDR3 is TGTGCCAGCAGTCAGGGGATGGGAAATCAGCCCCAGCATTTT.

The CDR3 sequence: CASSGGENIQYF. The CDR3 region has the DNA TGTGCCAGCAGCGGCGGAGAAAACATTCAGTACTTC. V usage is TRBV6-6 and J usage is TRBJ2-4; unclear D gene. The CDR3 totals 12 residues. V was clipped by 6 bases and J by 5 bases, with 8 bases between them. Germline values: CDR1 MNHNY, CDR2 SVGAGI (reference sequence).

The sample holds one count of this clonotype. The V gene is TRBV3-1, the J gene TRBJ2-7, with D tentatively TRBD2 (5 bases). V was clipped by 5 bases and J by 0 bases, with 11 bases between them. The germline V gene has CDR1 LGHDT and CDR2 YNNKEL (reference sequence). This CDR3 has 14 amino acids. CDR3 coding DNA: TGTGCCAGCAGCTCCAGAGGGATCTCCTACGAGCAGTACTTC. It specifies CASSSRGISYEQYF.

J is TRBJ1-4 and V is TRBV24-1, with 7 bases aligning to TRBD1. J was trimmed by 4 bases and V by 3 bases; bases with no gene match: 10. Looked up from germline, CDR1 is KGHDR and CDR2 is SFDVKD. This CDR3 spans 17 amino acids. The CDR3 nucleotides are TGTGCCACCAGTGATCCACGGACAGGCGACCTTAATGAAAAACTGTTTTTT. It encodes CATSDPRTGDLNEKLFF.

This rearrangement joins TRBV9 to TRBJ2-5, with 7 bases aligning to TRBD1. After removal of 0 bases from V and 5 bases from J, the junction contained 7 bases not matched to a gene. The germline V gene has CDR1 SGDLS and CDR2 YYNGEE. The CDR3 extends over 15 amino acids. The CDR3 coding sequence is TGTGCCAGCAGCGTAGCCCTAGGGGGCCGGGAGACCCAGTACTTC. Protein product: CASSVALGGRETQYF.

This sequence joins TRBV25-1 and TRBJ1-1; D ambiguous. The V gene's germline CDR1 is MGHDK and CDR2 SYGVNS. The CDR3 has 13 residues. V lost 0 bases to trimming and J lost 8 bases, with 10 bases between them. The CDR3 bases are TGTGCCAGCAGTGAATATCCTGACATAGAAGCTTTCTTT. Amino acids: CASSEYPDIEAFF.

The chain recombines TRBV7-2 with TRBJ2-3; D unclear. V gave up 3 bases and J gave up 5 bases, with 9 bases separating them. This CDR3 is built from 13 residues. Germline lookup yields CDR1 SGHTA and CDR2 FQGNSA. CDR3 in DNA: TGTGCCAGCAGCTTTAGGGTGGGAGATACGCAGTATTTT. It encodes CASSFRVGDTQYF.

The chain is built from TRBV2 and TRBJ2-1; D remains unclear. This CDR3 contains 14 residues. Trimming stripped 10 bases from V and 1 base from J, with 14 bases between. Per germline, CDR1 SNHLY and CDR2 FYNNEI. Here the CDR3 reads CATSGRVSYNEQFF. In DNA, the CDR3 is TGTGCCACCTCCGGGCGTGTGTCCTACAATGAGCAGTTCTTC.

The J gene is TRBJ2-3, the V gene TRBV4-2, with 16 bases identical to TRBD2. The ends lost 0 bases at V and 6 bases at J; junction bases unmatched: 6. The CDR3 has 18 residues. CDR1 and CDR2 (germline): LGHNA, YNFKEQ. The CDR3 reads CASSQDGTSGGAADTQYF. CDR3 sequence (DNA): TGTGCCAGCAGCCAAGATGGGACTAGCGGGGGGGCCGCGGATACGCAGTATTTT.

This chain joins TRBV5-4 and TRBJ2-3; TRBD2 matches 7 bases. This CDR3 spans 15 amino acids. J was trimmed by 0 bases and V by 3 bases; bases with no gene match: 4. Germline CDR1 SGHNT, CDR2 YYREEE (reference sequence). CDR3 loop: CASSSSGPSTDTQYF. The CDR3 DNA sequence: TGTGCCAGCAGCTCTAGCGGCCCTAGCACAGATACGCAGTATTTT.

The V call is TRBV2, the J call TRBJ2-1, with a weak D call TRBD1 (6 bases). In germline, CDR1 is SNHLY, CDR2 FYNNEI. Deletions cut 6 bases from V and 5 bases from J, with 14 bases between. CDR3 length equals 14 residues. The CDR3 loop is CASSISWTDNEQFF. DNA for the CDR3: TGTGCCAGCAGCATCTCCTGGACAGACAATGAGCAGTTCTTC. Supplemented by reference TRBV2 and TRBJ2-1, the full variable domain reads EPEVTQTPSHQVTQMGQEVILRCVPISNHLYFYWYRQILGQKVEFLVSFYNNEISEKSEIFDDQFSVERPDGSNFTLKIRSTKLEDSAMYFCASSISWTDNEQFFGPGTRLTVL.

V usage is TRBV6-1 and J usage is TRBJ1-6; D is ambiguous. The CDR3 totals 13 residues. Germline CDR1 reads MNHNS; CDR2 reads SASEGT. V dropped 2 bases and J dropped 7 bases, with 6 bases sitting between them. The CDR3 here is CASSELANSPLHF. CDR3 sequence (DNA): TGTGCCAGCAGTGAACTGGCGAATTCACCCCTCCACTTT.

The V gene is TRBV3-1, the J gene TRBJ1-2, with D perhaps TRBD1 (5 bases). CDR1 and CDR2 from the germline V gene are LGHDT and YNNKEL (reference sequence). The V end was cut by 8 bases, the J end by 8 bases, with 15 bases between. The CDR3 is 12 amino acids. CDR3 nucleotide sequence: TGTGCCAGCCAGGGCTCAGAAGTGGGCTACACCTTC. Translating it yields CASQGSEVGYTF.

The chain combines TRBV13 with TRBJ2-5; 8 nucleotides match TRBD1. The CDR3 consists of 16 residues. The germline gives CDR1 PRHDT, CDR2 FYEKMQ (reference sequence). With V trimmed by 5 bases and J by 2 bases, 10 bases remained unmatched. CDR3 loop: CASSTGQGAPQETQYF. The CDR3 DNA reads TGTGCCAGCAGCACCGGACAGGGCGCTCCTCAAGAGACCCAGTACTTC.

Here the CDR3 DNA reads TGTGCCAGCAGTGAAGGGAATGGCTACACCTTC. This sequence encodes CASSEGNGYTF. The rearrangement joins TRBV25-1 to TRBJ1-2, with unresolved D. CDR1 and CDR2 from the germline V gene are MGHDK and SYGVNS. The CDR3 is 11 amino acids. Trimming removed 2 bases at V and 6 bases at J, with 4 bases between.

The chain combines TRBV29-1 with TRBJ1-2; the match to TRBD1 covers 7 bases. Per germline, CDR1 SQVTM and CDR2 ANQGSEA. The CDR3 sequence is 14 residues long. V shed 6 bases and J 0 bases; nucleotides not matched to a gene: 7. CDR3 sequence reads: CSVWDSTSNYGYTF. Here the CDR3 DNA reads TGCAGCGTGTGGGACAGTACGTCTAACTATGGCTACACCTTC.

V is TRBV25-1 and J is TRBJ2-3; a possible D gene is TRBD2 (6 bases). V was cut by 1 base and J by 0 bases, with 11 bases left in between. This CDR3 is 16 amino acids long. Germline CDR1 is MGHDK and CDR2 is SYGVNS. The CDR3, as DNA: TGTGCCAGCAGTGAATGGAAGCGGGCGAGCACAGATACGCAGTATTTT. This encodes CASSEWKRASTDTQYF.

J is TRBJ2-5 and V is TRBV7-8, with D perhaps matching TRBD1 or TRBD2 (5 bases each). Germline V gene sequence: CDR1 SGHVS, CDR2 FQNEAQ. The CDR3 consists of 16 residues. V gave up 2 bases and J gave up 7 bases, with 20 bases separating them. The CDR3 nucleotides read TGTGCCAGCAGCTTACACGGTCAAACAGGACTGGGGACCCAGTACTTC. This gives the protein CASSLHGQTGLGTQYF.